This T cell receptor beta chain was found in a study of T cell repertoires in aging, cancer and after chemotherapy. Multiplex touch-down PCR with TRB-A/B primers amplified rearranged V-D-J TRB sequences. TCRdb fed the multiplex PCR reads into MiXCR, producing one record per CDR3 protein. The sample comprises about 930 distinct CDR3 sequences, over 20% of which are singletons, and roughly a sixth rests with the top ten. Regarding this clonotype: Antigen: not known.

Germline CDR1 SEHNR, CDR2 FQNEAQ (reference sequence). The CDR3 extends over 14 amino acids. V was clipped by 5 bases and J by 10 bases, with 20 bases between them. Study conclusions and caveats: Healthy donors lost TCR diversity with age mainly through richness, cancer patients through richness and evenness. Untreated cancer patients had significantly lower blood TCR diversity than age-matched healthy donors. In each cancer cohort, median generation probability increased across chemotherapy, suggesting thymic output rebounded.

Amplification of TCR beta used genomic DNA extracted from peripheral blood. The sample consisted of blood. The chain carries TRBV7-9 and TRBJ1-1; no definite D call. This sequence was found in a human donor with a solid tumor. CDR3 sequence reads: CASSPNKGIDGAFF. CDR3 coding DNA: TGTGCCAGCAGCCCGAATAAAGGAATAGACGGAGCTTTCTTT.